The following is a TCR beta chain sequence with its context. This clonotype was seen repeatedly, ten times or more. Its antigen has not been determined. No base qualities exist here, and no much larger clone lies one base off it. The data derive from a study of CD8 T cells in ankylosing spondylitis (dated by TCRdb to 2016 to 2017). Regarding the complete study: T cell receptor beta repertoires were profiled in healthy donors and ankylosing spondylitis patients so that disease-linked TCR variants could be found. In total, the full study cohort was made up of 108 healthy donors and roughly 27 ankylosing spondylitis patients. Samples of peripheral blood were taken, and for ankylosing spondylitis patients, synovial fluid was collected as well. General conclusions and limits of the study: Blood from ankylosing spondylitis patients appeared to be characterized by a TCR beta motif composed of eight highly homologous amino acid variants. Some TCR beta motif variants had previously been reported in synovial fluid and blood of reactive arthritis patients, which suggested common disease-initiation mechanisms. According to the report, matched synovial fluid samples from ankylosing spondylitis patients were significantly enriched for the disease-linked clones. A CD8+ phenotype was shown by the disease-linked clones, which were found at relatively low frequencies in peripheral blood.

Sequenced using an Illumina HiSeq 2500. Quantitative 5'-RACE with molecular barcodes was the method used to prepare the TCR beta libraries. The authors' analysis ran thus. Disease-linked TCR variants were identified with a new computational method built on a probabilistic model of VDJ rearrangement. TCRdb redid the processing of the public reads, applying fastp at Q25 and MiXCR, and retained in-frame beta chains. Every CDR3 protein is listed once, alongside the most common genes and DNA of its rows. The V and J calls and clone size come from TCRdb's table, not from the authors' own analysis. Counted in this sample were approximately 88,000 distinct CDR3 sequences; about 9% of them appeared once. 5.1% of the sample lies in the top ten. The germline V gene gives CDR1 as MDHEN and CDR2 as SYDVKM. Its CDR3 holds 14 amino acids, cysteine through phenylalanine. Left in the record is the CDR3 DNA by itself, 42 bases read in frame from the first base. Ends trimmed: V by 5 bases, J by 6 bases; bases unmatched to a gene: 6.

The TCR sequence derives from a male donor with ankylosing spondylitis or in good health (not recorded which). The chain uses TRBV28 and TRBJ1-5; TRBD1 matches 8 bases in the middle. Sequencing was carried out using blood, either unsorted or a sorted T cell fraction (not recorded which). The nucleotides are TGTGCCAGCAGTCCGGGACAGGAGTTTCAGCCCCAGCATTTT. This yields the protein CASSPGQEFQPQHF.